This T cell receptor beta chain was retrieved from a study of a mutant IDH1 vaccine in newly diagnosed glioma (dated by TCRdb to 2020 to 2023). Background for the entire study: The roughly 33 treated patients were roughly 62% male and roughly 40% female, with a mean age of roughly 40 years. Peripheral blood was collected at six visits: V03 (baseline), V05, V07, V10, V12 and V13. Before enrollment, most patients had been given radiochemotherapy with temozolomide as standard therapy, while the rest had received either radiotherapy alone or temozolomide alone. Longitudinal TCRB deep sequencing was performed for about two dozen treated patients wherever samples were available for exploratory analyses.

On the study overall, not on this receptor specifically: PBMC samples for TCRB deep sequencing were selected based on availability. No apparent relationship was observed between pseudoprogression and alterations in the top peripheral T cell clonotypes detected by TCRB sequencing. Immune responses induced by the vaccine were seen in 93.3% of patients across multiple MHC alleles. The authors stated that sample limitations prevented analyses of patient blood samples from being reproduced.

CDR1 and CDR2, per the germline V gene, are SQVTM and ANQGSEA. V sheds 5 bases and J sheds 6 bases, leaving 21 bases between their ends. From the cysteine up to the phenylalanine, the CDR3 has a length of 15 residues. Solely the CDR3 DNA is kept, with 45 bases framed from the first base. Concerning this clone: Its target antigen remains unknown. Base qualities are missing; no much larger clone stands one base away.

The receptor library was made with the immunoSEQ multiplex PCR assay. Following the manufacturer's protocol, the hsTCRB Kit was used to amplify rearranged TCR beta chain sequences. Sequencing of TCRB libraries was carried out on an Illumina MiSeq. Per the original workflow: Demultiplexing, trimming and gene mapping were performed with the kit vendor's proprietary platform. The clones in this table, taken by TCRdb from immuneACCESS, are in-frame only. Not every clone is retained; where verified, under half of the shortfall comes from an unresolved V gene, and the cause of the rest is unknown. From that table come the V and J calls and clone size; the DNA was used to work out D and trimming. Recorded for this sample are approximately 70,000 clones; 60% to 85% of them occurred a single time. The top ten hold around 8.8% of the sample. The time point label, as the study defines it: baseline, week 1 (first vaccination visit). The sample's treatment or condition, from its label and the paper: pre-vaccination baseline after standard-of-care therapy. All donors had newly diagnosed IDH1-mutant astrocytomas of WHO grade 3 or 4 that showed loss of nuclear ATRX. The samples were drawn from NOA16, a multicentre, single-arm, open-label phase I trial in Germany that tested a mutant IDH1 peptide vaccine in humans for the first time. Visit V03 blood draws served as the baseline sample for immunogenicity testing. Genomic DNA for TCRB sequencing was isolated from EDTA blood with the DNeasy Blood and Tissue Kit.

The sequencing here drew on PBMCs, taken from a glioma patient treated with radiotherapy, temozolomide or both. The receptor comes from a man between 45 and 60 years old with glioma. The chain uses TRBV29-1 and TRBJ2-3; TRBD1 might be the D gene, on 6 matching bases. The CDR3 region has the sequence CSVRERGRGGDTQYF. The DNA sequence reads TGCAGCGTTCGCGAGAGGGGCAGGGGTGGGGATACGCAGTATTTT.